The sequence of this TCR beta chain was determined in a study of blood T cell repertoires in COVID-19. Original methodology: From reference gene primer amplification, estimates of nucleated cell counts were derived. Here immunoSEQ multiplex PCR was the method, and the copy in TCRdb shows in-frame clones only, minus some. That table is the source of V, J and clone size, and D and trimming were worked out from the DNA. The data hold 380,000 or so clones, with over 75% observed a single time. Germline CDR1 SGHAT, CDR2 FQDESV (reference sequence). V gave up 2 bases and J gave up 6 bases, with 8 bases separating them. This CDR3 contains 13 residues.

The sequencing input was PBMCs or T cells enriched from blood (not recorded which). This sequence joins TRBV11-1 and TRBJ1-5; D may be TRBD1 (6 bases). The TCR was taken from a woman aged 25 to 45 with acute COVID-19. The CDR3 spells CASSLSRGQPQHF. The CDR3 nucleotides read TGTGCCAGCAGCTTAAGCAGGGGTCAGCCCCAGCATTTT. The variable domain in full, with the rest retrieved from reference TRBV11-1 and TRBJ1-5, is EAEVAQSPRYKITEKSQAVAFWCDPISGHATLYWYRQILGQGPELLVQFQDESVVDDSQLPKDRFSAERLKGVDSTLKIQPAELGDSAMYLCASSLSRGQPQHFGDGTRLSIL.